The 21 T cell receptor beta chains in this list originate from one sample, sequenced in a study of control samples from healthy donors and cancer patients. Sequencing was performed with immunoSEQ multiplex PCR; in TCRdb, only in-frame clones are kept and a portion is missing. Here the sample spans about 120,000 clones, around 92% being singletons. Sequencing input: blood. These TCRs come from a man in his fifties in good health.

This clone was recorded once. V usage is TRBV7-9 and J usage is TRBJ1-2; D possibly corresponds to TRBD1 (5 bases). CDR3 length: 16 residues. CDR1 and CDR2 from the germline V gene are SEHNR and FQNEAQ (reference sequence). Trimming removed 3 bases from V and 7 bases from J, with 21 bases in between. Here the CDR3 reads CASSLHYGTGSPGYTF. The CDR3 nucleotides read TGTGCCAGCAGCTTGCACTACGGAACAGGATCACCTGGCTACACCTTC.

The rearrangement uses TRBV30 and TRBJ1-4; D ambiguous. The V end was cut by 0 bases, the J end by 7 bases, with 12 bases between. The CDR3 runs 14 residues. Germline CDR1 GTSNPN, CDR2 SVGIG (reference sequence). CDR3 protein: CAWSVRGNSEKLFF. CDR3 coding DNA: TGTGCCTGGAGTGTAAGAGGGAATAGTGAAAAACTGTTTTTT.

The V and J genes are TRBV4-1 and TRBJ1-1, with unresolved D. The CDR3 sequence is 15 residues long. Germline V gene data show CDR1 as MGHRA and CDR2 as YSYEKL. V dropped 1 base and J dropped 1 base, with 10 bases sitting between them. The CDR3, as DNA: TGCGCCAGCAGCCAAGGACCGATATCGAACACTGAAGCTTTCTTT. Protein sequence: CASSQGPISNTEAFF.

This clone was detected a few times. The V and J genes are TRBV6-5 and TRBJ2-7; possibly TRBD1 or TRBD2 for D (5 bases each). The CDR3 extends over 14 amino acids. V was trimmed by 2 bases and J by 7 bases, leaving 15 bases between them. Germline loops: CDR1 MNHEY, CDR2 SVGAGI. CDR3 loop: CASSYTPGTEEQYF. DNA of the CDR3: TGTGCCAGCAGTTACACTCCGGGGACGGAGGAGCAGTACTTC.

This clone was observed once. The chain has TRBV29-1 and TRBJ1-1; D may be TRBD1 (5 bases). Germline lookup yields CDR1 SQVTM and CDR2 ANQGSEA. The CDR3 has 12 amino acids. The V gene lost 5 bases and the J gene lost 4 bases, with 11 bases spanning the gap. As DNA, the CDR3 is TGCAGCGTTTCACAGGAACTCACTGAAGCTTTCTTT. Protein: CSVSQELTEAFF.

The chain employs TRBV19 and TRBJ2-5, with 7 bases aligning to TRBD1. The germline gives CDR1 LNHDA, CDR2 SQIVND (reference sequence). The CDR3 contains 15 residues. The junction had 6 bases not matched to a gene; V was cut back by 3 bases and J by 2 bases. This CDR3 reads CASSILTGRQETQYF. CDR3 in DNA: TGTGCCAGTAGTATCCTGACAGGGAGACAAGAGACCCAGTACTTC.

The chain carries TRBV10-3 and TRBJ1-4; D remains unclear. The CDR3 runs 13 residues. CDR1 is ENHRY, CDR2 SYGVKD, per germline. V lost 4 bases, J lost 8 bases, and 11 bases lay in between. CDR3 protein: CAISVKLEEKLFF. As DNA, the CDR3 is TGTGCCATCAGTGTGAAGTTAGAAGAAAAACTGTTTTTT.

The chain couples TRBV11-2 to TRBJ2-5, with D maybe TRBD1 (6 bases). Germline V gene lookup returns CDR1 SGHAT and CDR2 FQNNGV. This CDR3 region has 14 residues. V was trimmed by 1 base and J by 2 bases, leaving 8 bases between them. The CDR3 nucleotides read TGTGCCAGCAGCTTAGGGACAGCGCAAGAGACCCAGTACTTC. It translates to CASSLGTAQETQYF.

The chain employs TRBV2 and TRBJ2-5; tentatively, D is TRBD1 (6 bases). The germline gives CDR1 SNHLY, CDR2 FYNNEI. V gave up 1 base and J gave up 5 bases, with 14 bases separating them. This CDR3 has 15 residues. The CDR3, as DNA: TGTGCCAGCAGTGAAGACAGGGTAGGACGGGAGACCCAGTACTTC. Protein sequence: CASSEDRVGRETQYF.

V and J are TRBV5-1 and TRBJ2-7, with TRBD1 matching over 7 bases. This CDR3 region has 14 residues. Germline V CDR1 and CDR2: SGHRS, YFSETQ. With 4 bases clipped from V and 2 bases from J, the junction kept 6 bases outside the gene matches. The CDR3 sequence: CASSQQGSPYEQYF. Here the CDR3 DNA reads TGCGCCAGCAGCCAACAGGGGTCTCCCTACGAGCAGTACTTC. The whole variable domain, remainder taken from reference TRBV5-1 and TRBJ2-7, is KAGVTQTPRYLIKTRGQQVTLSCSPISGHRSVSWYQQTPGQGLQFLFEYFSETQRNKGNFPGRFSGRQFSNSRSEMNVSTLELGDSALYLCASSQQGSPYEQYFGPGTRLTVT.

The chain recombines TRBV27 with TRBJ1-6; the D gene is possibly TRBD1 (6 bases). Germline V gene lookup returns CDR1 MNHEY and CDR2 SMNVEV (reference sequence). Trimming left V 5 bases short and J 14 bases short, with 13 bases between. CDR3 length: 12 amino acids. The CDR3 coding sequence is TGTGCCAGCAGTACCTCAGGGGTTTCCCTCCACTTT. It translates to CASSTSGVSLHF.

The chain has TRBV6-2 or TRBV6-3 and TRBJ2-5, with D perhaps TRBD1 or TRBD2 (5 bases each). Trimming left V 2 bases short and J 2 bases short, with 9 bases between. The germline V gene has CDR1 MNHEY and CDR2 SVGEGT. The CDR3 is made up of 14 amino acids. The CDR3 is CASSYRDVQETQYF. In DNA, the CDR3 is TGTGCCAGCAGTTACCGGGACGTACAAGAGACCCAGTACTTC.

This clone is classed as medium-sized. This chain joins TRBV7-6 and TRBJ1-3; D gene unclear. The CDR3 consists of 14 residues. CDR1 SGHVS and CDR2 FNYEAQ come from the germline V gene. The V gene lost 1 base and the J gene lost 2 bases, with 6 bases spanning the gap. The CDR3 coding sequence is TGTGCCAGCAGCTTAGGACTTCCTGGAAACACCATATATTTT. It yields the protein CASSLGLPGNTIYF.

This clone has just a few counts. This same CDR3 is encoded by further DNA sequences in the sample. The rearrangement links TRBV11-2 to TRBJ1-1, with a weak D call TRBD1 (5 bases). The CDR3 runs to 15 residues. Germline CDR1 reads SGHAT; CDR2 reads FQNNGV. Trimming shortened V by 0 bases and J by 2 bases, and 10 bases separated the two germline ends. The CDR3 reads CASSLEARGNTEAFF. In DNA form, the CDR3 reads TGTGCCAGCAGCTTAGAGGCCCGGGGCAACACTGAAGCTTTCTTT. Based on the CDR3 plus reference TRBV11-2 and TRBJ1-1, the full variable domain is EAGVAQSPRYKIIEKRQSVAFWCNPISGHATLYWYQQILGQGPKLLIQFQNNGVVDDSQLPKDRFSAERLKGVDSTLKIQPAKLEDSAVYLCASSLEARGNTEAFFGQGTRLTVV.

The chain couples TRBV4-1 to TRBJ1-4, with unresolved D. CDR3 length: 13 amino acids. V was pared by 1 base and J by 7 bases, with 7 bases between. Germline V gene sequence: CDR1 MGHRA, CDR2 YSYEKL. CDR3: CASSQALGEKLFF. The CDR3 region has the DNA TGCGCCAGCAGCCAAGCACTAGGTGAAAAACTGTTTTTT.

In regard to this clone: One end of the junction varies from germline; a read error may be responsible. The CDR3: CVSSTPLSSGNTIYF. CDR3 in DNA: TGTGTCAGCAGTACTCCATTATCGTCCGGGAACACCATATATTTT. The chain uses TRBV6-2 or TRBV6-3 and TRBJ1-3; D ambiguous. Germline loops: CDR1 MNHEY, CDR2 SVGEGT. This CDR3 has 15 residues.

This chain uses TRBV15 with TRBJ1-2; TRBD1 matches at 8 bases. The CDR3 spans 15 residues. The J segment lost 7 bases and the V segment lost 1 base, leaving 8 bases of the junction unmatched. CDR1 and CDR2 (germline): LNHNV, YYDKDF (reference sequence). This CDR3 is CATSRGAQGAGGYTF. CDR3 coding DNA: TGTGCCACCAGCAGAGGGGCCCAGGGGGCGGGTGGCTACACCTTC. Based on the CDR3 plus reference TRBV15 and TRBJ1-2, the full variable domain is DAMVIQNPRYQVTQFGKPVTLSCSQTLNHNVMYWYQQKSSQAPKLLFHYYDKDFNNEADTPDNFQSRRPNTSFCFLDIRSPGLGDTAMYLCATSRGAQGAGGYTFGSGTRLTVV.

The V gene is TRBV2, the J gene TRBJ2-5; 10 nucleotides agree with TRBD1. From germline, CDR1 is SNHLY and CDR2 FYNNEI. The length of the CDR3 is 14 residues. With V trimmed by 7 bases and J by 4 bases, 6 bases remained unmatched. CDR3 bases: TGTGCCAGCACCCAACGGACAGGGGGAGAGACCCAGTACTTC. It yields the protein CASTQRTGGETQYF.

The J gene is TRBJ2-1, the V gene TRBV3-1 (or the pseudogene TRBV3-2); perhaps TRBD1 as D (6 bases). The CDR3 extends over 13 amino acids. V dropped 2 bases and J dropped 13 bases, with 15 bases sitting between them. Germline-derived CDR1 and CDR2 are LGHDT and YNNKEL (reference sequence). CDR3 DNA: TGTGCCAGCAGCCAAAGAGGGGGTCTCGGACAGTTCTTC. Its translation: CASSQRGGLGQFF.

CDR3 amino acids: CASSYSRPDEKLFF. CDR3 in DNA: TGTGCCAGCAGTTATTCCCGACCGGATGAAAAACTGTTTTTT. The chain employs TRBV6-5 and TRBJ1-4; no clear D gene. V lost 3 bases and J 6 bases, leaving 11 bases between the germline ends. The CDR3 extends over 14 amino acids. Germline CDR1 reads MNHEY; CDR2 reads SVGAGI.

Written as DNA, the CDR3 is TGTGCCAGCAGCTTCAGGGACGGGGAGACCCAGTACTTC. Amino acids: CASSFRDGETQYF. The chain employs TRBV11-3 and TRBJ2-5; D is possibly TRBD1 or TRBD2 (5 bases each). V was shortened by 3 bases and J by 5 bases, with 10 bases between the two germline ends. The germline gives CDR1 SGHNT, CDR2 YENEEA. The CDR3 runs 13 residues.